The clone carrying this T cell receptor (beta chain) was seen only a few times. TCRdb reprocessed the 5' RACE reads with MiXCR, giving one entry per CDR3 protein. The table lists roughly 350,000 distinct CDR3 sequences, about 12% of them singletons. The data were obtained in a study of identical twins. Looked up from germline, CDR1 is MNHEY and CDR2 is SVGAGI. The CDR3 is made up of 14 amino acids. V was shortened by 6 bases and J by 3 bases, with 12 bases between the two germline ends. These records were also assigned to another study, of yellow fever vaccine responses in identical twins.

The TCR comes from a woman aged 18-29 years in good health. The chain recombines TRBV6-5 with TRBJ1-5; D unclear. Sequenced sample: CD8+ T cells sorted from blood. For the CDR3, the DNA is TGTGCCAGCAGATTAACAGAACTCAATCAGCCCCAGCATTTT. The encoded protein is CASRLTELNQPQHF.